Listed below are T cell receptor beta chains from one sample, sequenced in a study of neurological immune-mediated disorders. A single record per CDR3 protein comes from TCRdb applying MiXCR to the 5' RACE reads. The table includes approximately 41,000 distinct CDR3 sequences, roughly 2.5% detected once. The sequenced sample was PBMCs. Receptors were obtained from a man aged 30 to 39 with multiple sclerosis. Each CDR3 is given with its conserved first and last residue. Fields, in order: V gene, CDR3 length, D gene, J gene, clone size, CDR3 DNA, CDR3 protein. The D gene is left open where the match is weak. Where a row states a size, it is once, few, many or the class of an expanded clone; other rows omit it.

v_call: TRBV7-2
cdr3_length: 15
d_call: TRBD1
j_call: TRBJ2-2
clone_size: many
cdr3_nt: TGTGCCAGCAGCCGGGACAGGCCACCATCCGGGGAGCTGTTTTTT
cdr3_aa: CASSRDRPPSGELFF

v_call: TRBV5-5
cdr3_length: 16
d_call: NA
j_call: TRBJ2-5
clone_size: many
cdr3_nt: TGTGCCAGCAGCCCCCCGACAGTGGGGGTTGAGGAGACCCAGTACTTC
cdr3_aa: CASSPPTVGVEETQYF

v_call: TRBV5-1
cdr3_length: 14
d_call: NA
j_call: TRBJ2-1
clone_size: many
cdr3_nt: TGCGCCAGCAGCGACGGGGGCTCCTACAATGAGCAGTTCTTC
cdr3_aa: CASSDGGSYNEQFF

v_call: TRBV20-1
cdr3_length: 18
d_call: TRBD2
j_call: TRBJ2-7
clone_size: many
cdr3_nt: TGCAGTGCTAGAGCCCCTAGGACTAGCGGTAACAGAGGCTACGAGCAGTACTTC
cdr3_aa: CSARAPRTSGNRGYEQYF

v_call: TRBV28
cdr3_length: 16
d_call: NA
j_call: TRBJ1-4
clone_size: many
cdr3_nt: TGTGCCAGCAGTTTATATGAGGAGGCAACTAATGAAAAACTGTTTTTT
cdr3_aa: CASSLYEEATNEKLFF

v_call: TRBV7-2
cdr3_length: 15
d_call: NA
j_call: TRBJ2-3
clone_size: many
cdr3_nt: TGTGCCAGCAGCTTAGATATCGCAGTGGCAGATACGCAGTATTTT
cdr3_aa: CASSLDIAVADTQYF

v_call: TRBV7-7
cdr3_length: 16
d_call: NA
j_call: TRBJ2-5
clone_size: few
cdr3_nt: TGTGCCAGCAGCTTAGGGGGACGGCCGATGCAAGAGACCCAGTACTTC
cdr3_aa: CASSLGGRPMQETQYF

v_call: TRBV10-3
cdr3_length: 15
d_call: NA
j_call: TRBJ2-3
clone_size: many
cdr3_nt: TGTGCCATCAGCATCCGGGGCCCAAGCACAGATACGCAGTATTTT
cdr3_aa: CAISIRGPSTDTQYF

v_call: TRBV20-1
cdr3_length: 14
d_call: TRBD1
j_call: TRBJ2-5
clone_size: many
cdr3_nt: TGCAGTGCTGGGTCAAGACAGGGCCGAGAGACCCAGTACTTC
cdr3_aa: CSAGSRQGRETQYF

v_call: TRBV10-3
cdr3_length: 12
d_call: NA
j_call: TRBJ2-7
clone_size: many
cdr3_nt: TGTGCCATCGGGACAAGCTCCTACGAGCAGTACTTC
cdr3_aa: CAIGTSSYEQYF

v_call: TRBV4-1
cdr3_length: 13
d_call: NA
j_call: TRBJ1-1
clone_size: many
cdr3_nt: TGCGCCAGCAGCCAAGATCAGGGGACTGAAGCTTTCTTT
cdr3_aa: CASSQDQGTEAFF

v_call: TRBV11-2
cdr3_length: 14
d_call: TRBD1
j_call: TRBJ2-1
clone_size: many
cdr3_nt: TGTGCCAGCAGCTTAAGTCAGGGGGCGCATCAGCAGTTCTTC
cdr3_aa: CASSLSQGAHQQFF

v_call: TRBV20-1
cdr3_length: 13
d_call: TRBD1
j_call: TRBJ1-4
clone_size: many
cdr3_nt: TGCAGTGCTTTACAGGGGCAACTCGAAAAACTGTTTTTT
cdr3_aa: CSALQGQLEKLFF

v_call: TRBV10-2
cdr3_length: 17
d_call: NA
j_call: TRBJ2-7
clone_size: many
cdr3_nt: TGCGCCAGCAGTGAGTCCCGACAATGGTACAACTCCTACGAGCAGTACTTC
cdr3_aa: CASSESRQWYNSYEQYF

v_call: TRBV5-5
cdr3_length: 16
d_call: NA
j_call: TRBJ2-1
clone_size: many
cdr3_nt: TGTGCCAGCAGCTTGGACCTGGGGTCTTTGGCGAATGAGCAGTTCTTC
cdr3_aa: CASSLDLGSLANEQFF

v_call: TRBV10-3
cdr3_length: 16
d_call: NA
j_call: TRBJ1-1
clone_size: many
cdr3_nt: TGTGCCATCAGTGAGAGACCCGGACAGACCAACACTGAAGCTTTCTTT
cdr3_aa: CAISERPGQTNTEAFF

v_call: TRBV7-9
cdr3_length: 13
d_call: NA
j_call: TRBJ1-1
clone_size: many
cdr3_nt: TGTGCCAGCAGCTTCTCGGCGAGGGACCCAGCTTTCTTT
cdr3_aa: CASSFSARDPAFF

v_call: TRBV3-1
cdr3_length: 13
d_call: NA
j_call: TRBJ1-1
clone_size: many
cdr3_nt: TGTGCCAGCAGCCCGGACGCGAACACTGAAGCTTTCTTT
cdr3_aa: CASSPDANTEAFF

v_call: TRBV11-2
cdr3_length: 15
d_call: NA
j_call: TRBJ2-5
clone_size: NA
cdr3_nt: TGTGCCAGCAGCCCGATTCTGGGGGAGCAAGAGACCCAGTACTTC
cdr3_aa: CASSPILGEQETQYF

v_call: TRBV6-2/TRBV6-3
cdr3_length: 16
d_call: TRBD2
j_call: TRBJ2-4
clone_size: many
cdr3_nt: TGTGCCAGCAGTCTCGGGACTAGCGGCGGCAAAAACATTCAGTACTTC
cdr3_aa: CASSLGTSGGKNIQYF

v_call: TRBV7-3
cdr3_length: 13
d_call: NA
j_call: TRBJ1-1
clone_size: many
cdr3_nt: TGTGCCAGCAGCTACACCTACGGCACTGAAGCTTTCTTT
cdr3_aa: CASSYTYGTEAFF

v_call: TRBV5-1
cdr3_length: 13
d_call: TRBD1
j_call: TRBJ2-3
clone_size: many
cdr3_nt: TGCGCCAGCAGCACTCAGGGGGCAGATACGCAGTATTTT
cdr3_aa: CASSTQGADTQYF

v_call: TRBV28
cdr3_length: 17
d_call: TRBD2
j_call: TRBJ2-2
clone_size: many
cdr3_nt: TGTGCCAGCAGCCCACGGACTAGCGGGACGAACACCGGGGAGCTGTTTTTT
cdr3_aa: CASSPRTSGTNTGELFF

v_call: TRBV7-9
cdr3_length: 15
d_call: NA
j_call: TRBJ2-7
clone_size: many
cdr3_nt: TGTGCCAGCAATTTAAGGGGGGCGGGAGAAGACGAGCAGTACTTC
cdr3_aa: CASNLRGAGEDEQYF

v_call: TRBV5-1
cdr3_length: 15
d_call: TRBD1
j_call: TRBJ2-1
clone_size: many
cdr3_nt: TGCGCCAGCAGCTTGGCCCCGACAGGGGTGGATGAGCAGTTCTTC
cdr3_aa: CASSLAPTGVDEQFF

v_call: TRBV20-1
cdr3_length: 12
d_call: NA
j_call: TRBJ2-7
clone_size: many
cdr3_nt: TGCAGTGCTAGAGACATAGACTACGAGCAGTACTTC
cdr3_aa: CSARDIDYEQYF

v_call: TRBV7-9
cdr3_length: 14
d_call: NA
j_call: TRBJ1-1
clone_size: many
cdr3_nt: TGTGCCAGCAGCGCATGGACAAGCAACACTGAAGCTTTCTTT
cdr3_aa: CASSAWTSNTEAFF

v_call: TRBV7-8
cdr3_length: 14
d_call: TRBD1
j_call: TRBJ1-1
clone_size: NA
cdr3_nt: TGTGCCAGCAGCTTCCCCAGGGGGGACACTGAAGCTTTCTTT
cdr3_aa: CASSFPRGDTEAFF

v_call: TRBV29-1
cdr3_length: 11
d_call: NA
j_call: TRBJ2-5
clone_size: many
cdr3_nt: TGCAGCGTTTTTTGGAAAGAGACCCAGTACTTC
cdr3_aa: CSVFWKETQYF

v_call: TRBV12-3/TRBV12-4
cdr3_length: 14
d_call: NA
j_call: TRBJ1-2
clone_size: many
cdr3_nt: TGTGCCAGCACCTCGAGGCGGGGCAGCTATGGCTACACCTTC
cdr3_aa: CASTSRRGSYGYTF

v_call: TRBV20-1
cdr3_length: 14
d_call: NA
j_call: TRBJ1-5
clone_size: many
cdr3_nt: TGCAGTGCTCAGGCCCCCGTGGAAGGTCAGCCCCAGCATTTT
cdr3_aa: CSAQAPVEGQPQHF

v_call: TRBV14
cdr3_length: 15
d_call: TRBD1
j_call: TRBJ2-7
clone_size: many
cdr3_nt: TGTGCCAGCAGCCCGCGGGACAGGGGTTTGTTCCAGCAGTACTTC
cdr3_aa: CASSPRDRGLFQQYF

v_call: TRBV20-1
cdr3_length: 11
d_call: NA
j_call: TRBJ2-5
clone_size: many
cdr3_nt: TGCAGTGCTAGACCCGAAGAGACCCAGTACTTC
cdr3_aa: CSARPEETQYF

v_call: TRBV10-2
cdr3_length: 16
d_call: NA
j_call: TRBJ2-3
clone_size: many
cdr3_nt: TGCGCCAGCAGTGACAGTTCGGGGCTCCGCACAGATACGCAGTATTTT
cdr3_aa: CASSDSSGLRTDTQYF

v_call: TRBV7-2
cdr3_length: 16
d_call: TRBD1
j_call: TRBJ1-1
clone_size: NA
cdr3_nt: TGTGCCAGCAGAGCTCCGGGACAGGTGATGAACACTGAAGCTTTCTTT
cdr3_aa: CASRAPGQVMNTEAFF

v_call: TRBV7-3
cdr3_length: 14
d_call: NA
j_call: TRBJ2-3
clone_size: few
cdr3_nt: TGTGCCAGCAGCTTGAGTTCTAGCACAGATACGCAGTATTTT
cdr3_aa: CASSLSSSTDTQYF

v_call: TRBV18
cdr3_length: 18
d_call: NA
j_call: TRBJ2-3
clone_size: many
cdr3_nt: TGTGCCAGCTCACACGAACTGGGGGCAGGGGCTAACACAGATACGCAGTATTTT
cdr3_aa: CASSHELGAGANTDTQYF

v_call: TRBV28
cdr3_length: 18
d_call: TRBD1
j_call: TRBJ2-6
clone_size: many
cdr3_nt: TGTGCCAGCAGTGTGACAGGGGTGGGCGGCTCTGGGGCCAACGTCCTGACTTTC
cdr3_aa: CASSVTGVGGSGANVLTF

v_call: TRBV20-1
cdr3_length: 15
d_call: NA
j_call: TRBJ2-3
clone_size: many
cdr3_nt: TGCAGTACCCCTCCGTCCCCAACGCTCACAGATACGCAGTATTTT
cdr3_aa: CSTPPSPTLTDTQYF

v_call: TRBV5-6
cdr3_length: 18
d_call: NA
j_call: TRBJ1-3
clone_size: many
cdr3_nt: TGTGCCAGCAGCCGGCATGGACAGCGGTACTACTCTGGAAACACCATATATTTT
cdr3_aa: CASSRHGQRYYSGNTIYF

v_call: TRBV7-2
cdr3_length: 14
d_call: NA
j_call: TRBJ1-5
clone_size: many
cdr3_nt: TGTGCCAGCAGCTTAATGAATCGCAATCAGCCCCAGCATTTT
cdr3_aa: CASSLMNRNQPQHF

v_call: TRBV20-1
cdr3_length: 14
d_call: NA
j_call: TRBJ2-1
clone_size: many
cdr3_nt: TGCAGTGCTAGAGATTCCAGCAGGAAAAATGAGCAGTTCTTC
cdr3_aa: CSARDSSRKNEQFF

v_call: TRBV10-1
cdr3_length: 14
d_call: NA
j_call: TRBJ2-5
clone_size: many
cdr3_nt: TGCGCCAGCAGTGAGTCGACGGGCCAAGAGACCCAGTACTTC
cdr3_aa: CASSESTGQETQYF

v_call: TRBV18
cdr3_length: 13
d_call: NA
j_call: TRBJ1-4
clone_size: many
cdr3_nt: TGTGCCAGCTCGGGGGCTGGGAACGAAAAACTGTTTTTT
cdr3_aa: CASSGAGNEKLFF

v_call: TRBV5-1
cdr3_length: 16
d_call: TRBD2
j_call: TRBJ2-1
clone_size: NA
cdr3_nt: TGCGCCAGCAGCTCATCTAGCGGGGATATTCACAATGAGCAGTTCTTC
cdr3_aa: CASSSSSGDIHNEQFF

v_call: TRBV20-1
cdr3_length: 9
d_call: NA
j_call: TRBJ1-2
clone_size: many
cdr3_nt: TGCAGTGCTAGCTCCGACTACACCTTC
cdr3_aa: CSASSDYTF

v_call: TRBV6-5
cdr3_length: 14
d_call: NA
j_call: TRBJ2-7
clone_size: many
cdr3_nt: TGTGCCAGCAGTTACGGCAGGGGCTCCTACGAGCAGTACTTC
cdr3_aa: CASSYGRGSYEQYF

v_call: TRBV29-1
cdr3_length: 14
d_call: TRBD1
j_call: TRBJ2-2
clone_size: NA
cdr3_nt: TGCAGCGTGCAGAAGACAGGGATCATCGGGGAGCTGTTTTTT
cdr3_aa: CSVQKTGIIGELFF

v_call: TRBV5-1
cdr3_length: 15
d_call: NA
j_call: TRBJ2-3
clone_size: many
cdr3_nt: TGCGCCAGCAGCTTGGACAGTGGGTGGGCAGATACGCAGTATTTT
cdr3_aa: CASSLDSGWADTQYF

v_call: TRBV20-1
cdr3_length: 15
d_call: NA
j_call: TRBJ1-5
clone_size: many
cdr3_nt: TGCAGTACCAAAGGAACTACTTATAGCAATCAGCCCCAGCATTTT
cdr3_aa: CSTKGTTYSNQPQHF

v_call: TRBV7-2
cdr3_length: 17
d_call: TRBD1
j_call: TRBJ1-6
clone_size: many
cdr3_nt: TGTGCCAGCAGCCCACCCCGGGACAGGCGACTTAATTCACCCCTCCACTTT
cdr3_aa: CASSPPRDRRLNSPLHF

v_call: TRBV7-9
cdr3_length: 15
d_call: TRBD1
j_call: TRBJ2-3
clone_size: many
cdr3_nt: TGTGCCAGCAGCTTAGGCGACAGGGATGCGGATACGCAGTATTTT
cdr3_aa: CASSLGDRDADTQYF

v_call: TRBV5-1
cdr3_length: 16
d_call: TRBD1
j_call: TRBJ2-7
clone_size: many
cdr3_nt: TGCGCCAGCAGCTTGATCGCATTACAGGGGAGCTACGAGCAGTACTTC
cdr3_aa: CASSLIALQGSYEQYF

v_call: TRBV20-1
cdr3_length: 17
d_call: NA
j_call: TRBJ2-3
clone_size: many
cdr3_nt: TGCAGTGCTTTTACCTCGGGTGGTAGCTCGGGCACAGATACGCAGTATTTT
cdr3_aa: CSAFTSGGSSGTDTQYF

v_call: TRBV12-3/TRBV12-4
cdr3_length: 12
d_call: NA
j_call: TRBJ1-2
clone_size: many
cdr3_nt: TGTGCCAGCAGTTTGGCCGCTAATGGCTACACCTTC
cdr3_aa: CASSLAANGYTF

v_call: TRBV3-1
cdr3_length: 16
d_call: TRBD2
j_call: TRBJ2-1
clone_size: few
cdr3_nt: TGTGCCAGCAGCCATACTTACGGGGGGACCTACAATGAGCAGTTCTTC
cdr3_aa: CASSHTYGGTYNEQFF

v_call: TRBV6-2/TRBV6-3
cdr3_length: 16
d_call: TRBD2
j_call: TRBJ2-7
clone_size: many
cdr3_nt: TGTGCCAGCAGTTTCGAACTAGCGGCAAGCTCCTACGAGCAGTACTTC
cdr3_aa: CASSFELAASSYEQYF

v_call: TRBV5-1
cdr3_length: 14
d_call: NA
j_call: TRBJ2-5
clone_size: many
cdr3_nt: TGCGCCAGCAGCTTGGGGGTACCCCAAGAGACCCAGTACTTC
cdr3_aa: CASSLGVPQETQYF

v_call: TRBV5-1
cdr3_length: 14
d_call: TRBD2
j_call: TRBJ2-5
clone_size: many
cdr3_nt: TGCGCCAGCAGCCCGGGACTAGCGGAAGAGACCCAGTACTTC
cdr3_aa: CASSPGLAEETQYF